What follows are 32 T cell receptor beta chains derived from one specimen sequenced in a study of CD8+ T cells in alopecia areata. Extraction and reverse transcription of RNA yielded cDNA as the sequencing template. Clones were read by immunoSEQ multiplex PCR, and TCRdb kept only the in-frame ones, dropping some. The table shows about 180,000 clones, with about 72% occurring only once. Sequences were derived from CD8+ T cells sorted from blood, sampled at week 0. The source of these receptors is a human donor with alopecia areata.

The chain is built from TRBV4-1 and TRBJ1-2, with D unresolved. V gave up 0 bases and J gave up 5 bases, with 10 bases separating them. The CDR3 totals 14 residues. The germline V gene encodes CDR1 MGHRA and CDR2 YSYEKL. The CDR3 DNA sequence: TGCGCCAGCAGCCAAGAGGCGGCTATTTATGGCTACACCTTC. Translated, it gives CASSQEAAIYGYTF.

V and J are TRBV25-1 and TRBJ2-7, with a tentative D call TRBD1 (6 bases). Germline values: CDR1 MGHDK, CDR2 SYGVNS. V lost 8 bases and J 3 bases, leaving 11 bases between the germline ends. The CDR3 is 12 amino acids. This chain's CDR3 is CASGWDNYEQYF. The DNA for the CDR3 is TGTGCCAGCGGATGGGACAACTACGAGCAGTACTTC.

The DNA of the CDR3 is TGTGCCAGCAGCTTTGGGACAGCCTACGAGCAGTACTTC. This encodes CASSFGTAYEQYF. The chain joins TRBV7-3 to TRBJ2-7, with 7 bases aligning to TRBD1. The V gene end was trimmed by 3 bases and the J gene end by 2 bases; junction bases not matched to a gene: 1. The germline V gene encodes CDR1 SGHTA and CDR2 FQGTGA. This CDR3 is built from 13 residues.

The rearrangement links TRBV9 to TRBJ2-3, with a possible D match to TRBD2 (5 bases). The V gene lost 0 bases and the J gene lost 1 base, with 9 bases spanning the gap. This CDR3 is 15 amino acids long. CDR1 and CDR2 (germline): SGDLS, YYNGEE. This CDR3 reads CASSVAIGGTDTQYF. In nucleotides, the CDR3 is TGTGCCAGCAGCGTAGCTATCGGGGGCACAGATACGCAGTATTTT.

The chain employs TRBV4-1 and TRBJ2-3, with TRBD2 matching 7 bases. The CDR3 has 15 residues. Germline-derived CDR1 and CDR2 are MGHRA and YSYEKL. V lost 4 bases and J lost 1; bases outside the gene matches: 5. The CDR3: CASSPNRGGTDTQYF. CDR3 nucleotide sequence: TGCGCCAGCAGCCCTAACCGGGGGGGCACAGATACGCAGTATTTT.

The CDR3, as DNA: TGCAGCGTAGAGGGCCAGAACAGGTTCCATGGCTACACCTTC. It translates to CSVEGQNRFHGYTF. This chain uses TRBV29-1 with TRBJ1-2, with a tentative D call TRBD1 (5 bases). CDR3 length equals 14 residues. V gave up 6 bases and J gave up 6 bases, with 20 bases separating them. Per the germline V gene, CDR1 is SQVTM and CDR2 is ANQGSEA.

A word on this clone: A single base is all that separates this from a far larger clone, so a read error is likely. The identical CDR3 is also encoded by other nucleotide sequences in the sample. This chain links TRBV13 with TRBJ1-1; no reliable D call. V was cut by 0 bases and J by 1 base, with 0 bases left in between. This CDR3 is built from 12 residues. The germline gives CDR1 PRHDT, CDR2 FYEKMQ (reference sequence). The CDR3 region has the DNA TGTGCCAGCAGCTTAGGGAACACTGAAGCTTTCTTT. It yields the protein CASSLGNTEAFF.

The gene calls are TRBV27 and TRBJ2-7; D perhaps matches TRBD1 (6 bases). Germline V gene sequence: CDR1 MNHEY, CDR2 SMNVEV (reference sequence). The CDR3 consists of 14 residues. Trimming removed 5 bases at V and 0 bases at J, with 11 bases between. DNA of the CDR3: TGTGCCAGCAGTACAGGGCTAACCTCCTACGAGCAGTACTTC. Amino acids: CASSTGLTSYEQYF.

The rearrangement links TRBV5-1 to TRBJ1-5; D possibly corresponds to TRBD1 (6 bases). CDR3 length equals 13 residues. Germline V CDR1 and CDR2: SGHRS, YFSETQ. V lost 1 base to trimming and J lost 6 bases, with 8 bases between them. The DNA for the CDR3 is TGCGCCAGCAGCTTGAAGGGGGGTCAGCCCCAGCATTTT. This codes for CASSLKGGQPQHF.

The rearrangement joins TRBV5-6 to TRBJ1-1; TRBD1 matches 7 bases. The germline V gene has CDR1 SGHDT and CDR2 YYEEEE. The CDR3 has 12 residues. Trimming removed 3 bases from V and 7 bases from J; junction bases left unmatched: 3. The CDR3 spells CASSSGGVEAFF. As DNA, the CDR3 is TGTGCCAGCAGCTCAGGGGGGGTTGAAGCTTTCTTT.

The CDR3 sequence: CSVETDGQETQYF. The CDR3 DNA reads as TGCAGCGTCGAGACGGACGGCCAAGAGACCCAGTACTTC. V gene TRBV29-1 combines with J gene TRBJ2-5; D unresolved. Trimming took off 6 bases at V and 1 base at J, with 12 bases between the two ends. CDR3 length equals 13 residues. CDR1 and CDR2 from the germline V gene are SQVTM and ANQGSEA.

V and J are TRBV5-1 and TRBJ1-4; tentative D call: TRBD1 (5 bases). The CDR3 runs to 14 residues. Trimming stripped 3 bases from V and 4 bases from J, with 10 bases between. Germline V gene lookup returns CDR1 SGHRS and CDR2 YFSETQ. Here the CDR3 reads CASSSTVGNEKLFF. CDR3 nucleotides: TGCGCCAGCAGCTCGACAGTCGGTAATGAAAAACTGTTTTTT.

This clone was observed a single time. The genes are TRBV19 and TRBJ2-7; TRBD1 might be the D (6 bases). The CDR3 is made up of 15 amino acids. Germline V gives CDR1 LNHDA, CDR2 SQIVND (reference sequence). The germline V and J ends were trimmed by 9 bases and 4 bases, with 22 bases remaining between them. The CDR3 loop is CASLGQGHGGYEQYF. In DNA form, the CDR3 reads TGTGCCAGCCTCGGGCAGGGACATGGTGGGTACGAGCAGTACTTC.

The chain has TRBV9 and TRBJ2-5, with no clear D. CDR3 size: 18 residues. The germline gives CDR1 SGDLS, CDR2 YYNGEE. Trimming took 0 bases from V and 6 from J, leaving 24 bases between them. The CDR3 DNA reads as TGTGCCAGCAGCGTAGGTCTTCCAACAGTATATCGTGGCCAGACCCAGTACTTC. This sequence encodes CASSVGLPTVYRGQTQYF.

The J gene is TRBJ2-2, the V gene TRBV5-6; 13 nucleotides align to TRBD2. Germline loops: CDR1 SGHDT, CDR2 YYEEEE. V lost 0 bases, J lost 1 base, and 0 bases stayed unmatched. The length of the CDR3 is 17 residues. The CDR3: CASSLGTSGGNTGELFF. CDR3 DNA sequence: TGTGCCAGCAGCTTGGGGACTAGCGGGGGGAACACCGGGGAGCTGTTTTTT. Filled out from reference TRBV5-6 and TRBJ2-2, the complete variable domain reads DAGVTQSPTHLIKTRGQQVTLRCSPKSGHDTVSWYQQALGQGPQFIFQYYEEEERQRGNFPDRFSGHQFPNYSSELNVNALLLGDSALYLCASSLGTSGGNTGELFFGEGSRLTVL.

The rearrangement links TRBV4-1 to TRBJ1-1, with no clear D. Germline V gene lookup returns CDR1 MGHRA and CDR2 YSYEKL. CDR3 size: 14 residues. The V end was cut by 1 base, the J end by 0 bases, with 6 bases between. Written as DNA, the CDR3 is TGCGCCAGCAGCCAAGTAAGCATGAACACTGAAGCTTTCTTT. Its protein is CASSQVSMNTEAFF.

The genes are TRBV2 and TRBJ1-1; D not resolved. CDR1 and CDR2 from the germline V gene are SNHLY and FYNNEI. The CDR3 has 11 residues. The V end was cut by 3 bases, the J end by 8 bases, with 7 bases between. The CDR3 sequence: CASSEVGEAFF. CDR3 DNA sequence: TGTGCCAGCAGTGAGGTGGGGGAAGCTTTCTTT. Using reference TRBV2 and TRBJ1-1 for the parts outside the CDR3, the full variable domain is EPEVTQTPSHQVTQMGQEVILRCVPISNHLYFYWYRQILGQKVEFLVSFYNNEISEKSEIFDDQFSVERPDGSNFTLKIRSTKLEDSAMYFCASSEVGEAFFGQGTRLTVV.

This clone was observed a few times. The V and J genes are TRBV11-1 and TRBJ1-1; 7 nucleotides match TRBD1. V lost 2 bases and J lost 4; bases outside the gene matches: 4. Germline V gives CDR1 SGHAT, CDR2 FQDESV (reference sequence). The CDR3 runs 14 residues. Here the CDR3 reads CASSLRGQFTEAFF. The DNA for the CDR3 is TGTGCCAGCAGCTTAAGGGGACAGTTCACTGAAGCTTTCTTT.

This chain links TRBV13 with TRBJ2-7, with D possibly TRBD2 on 5 matching bases. Germline assignment: CDR1 PRHDT and CDR2 FYEKMQ (reference sequence). V was pared by 5 bases and J by 7 bases, with 15 bases between. The CDR3 is made up of 13 amino acids. CDR3: CASSKGDYREQYF. CDR3 coding DNA: TGTGCCAGCAGCAAAGGTGACTACCGGGAGCAGTACTTC.

The chain recombines TRBV30 with TRBJ2-1; 7 positions match TRBD2. Germline trimming cut 6 bases from V and 4 bases from J; bases unmatched to any gene: 6. The germline CDR1 and CDR2 sequences are GTSNPN and SVGIG (reference sequence). The CDR3 runs to 13 residues. CDR3 residues: CACSLAEYNEQFF. CDR3 sequence (DNA): TGTGCCTGTAGTCTAGCGGAATACAATGAGCAGTTCTTC.

In this sample, this clone turned up once. V usage is TRBV6-4 and J usage is TRBJ1-2; possibly TRBD1 for D (5 bases). Trimming shortened V by 2 bases and J by 6 bases, and 10 bases separated the two germline ends. Germline CDR1 and CDR2: MRHNA and SNTAGT. The CDR3 sequence is 13 residues long. The DNA for the CDR3 is TGTGCCAGCAGTGACCGTTTGGGGGATGGCTACACCTTC. Translated: CASSDRLGDGYTF.

This clone was seen a single time. V is TRBV10-3 and J is TRBJ2-1, with 11 bases aligning to TRBD2. Per the germline V gene, CDR1 is ENHRY and CDR2 is SYGVKD. The V gene end was trimmed by 6 bases and the J gene end by 4 bases; junction bases not matched to a gene: 5. The CDR3 runs 15 residues. The CDR3 bases are TGTGCCATCAGGACTAGCGGGGCCCTTTACAATGAGCAGTTCTTC. Translating gives CAIRTSGALYNEQFF.

The chain uses TRBV9 and TRBJ2-1, with D unclear. V dropped 1 base and J dropped 5 bases, with 7 bases sitting between them. Germline values: CDR1 SGDLS, CDR2 YYNGEE. The CDR3 consists of 13 residues. In nucleotides, the CDR3 is TGTGCCAGCAGCGTAAAGGCTCACAATGAGCAGTTCTTC. Encoded protein: CASSVKAHNEQFF.

The V call is TRBV29-1, the J call TRBJ2-5, with 7 bases aligning to TRBD1. The trim removed 6 bases at V and 5 bases at J, leaving 6 bases unmatched. The germline V gene has CDR1 SQVTM and CDR2 ANQGSEA. The CDR3 has 12 amino acids. CDR3 loop: CSVDKTGETQYF. The CDR3 DNA sequence: TGCAGCGTGGATAAGACAGGGGAGACCCAGTACTTC.

The J gene is TRBJ1-1, the V gene TRBV6-5; D not resolved. Germline CDR1 reads MNHEY; CDR2 reads SVGAGI. CDR3 length equals 14 residues. The V and J ends lost 2 bases and 2 bases respectively, with 9 bases between them. Here the CDR3 DNA reads TGTGCCAGCAGTTACGGGTTGGTCAACACTGAAGCTTTCTTT. Its translation is CASSYGLVNTEAFF.

V and J are TRBV27 and TRBJ1-2; D is possibly TRBD1 (6 bases). Germline assignment: CDR1 MNHEY and CDR2 SMNVEV (reference sequence). The CDR3 spans 16 residues. V was pared by 2 bases and J by 8 bases, with 21 bases between. The CDR3 loop reads CASSLNLGRGALGYTF. For the CDR3, the DNA is TGTGCCAGCAGTTTAAATTTGGGCAGGGGAGCCCTAGGCTACACCTTC.

The sample holds a few counts of this clone. The gene calls are TRBV29-1 and TRBJ1-2; no definite D call. The CDR3 is made up of 14 amino acids. Germline V gene sequence: CDR1 SQVTM, CDR2 ANQGSEA. V was shortened by 3 bases and J by 3 bases, with 14 bases between the two germline ends. DNA of the CDR3: TGCAGCGTTGACGCCGTCAGCGGGGACTATGGCTACACCTTC. It translates to CSVDAVSGDYGYTF.

The chain joins TRBV25-1 to TRBJ1-2; a weak D match, TRBD1 (6 bases). This CDR3 has 17 residues. CDR1 is MGHDK and CDR2 is SYGVNS in the germline V gene. V was cut by 6 bases and J by 4 bases, with 24 bases left in between. The CDR3 coding sequence is TGTGCCAGCAGACTAGCGCCCCGGGACATGTCTCCCTATGGCTACACCTTC. It translates to CASRLAPRDMSPYGYTF.

A word on this clone: The junction shows a germline mismatch at one end, possibly a read error. The rearrangement links TRBV2 to TRBJ2-7; possible D gene TRBD2, 5 bases. The CDR3 consists of 15 residues. Germline CDR1 SNHLY, CDR2 FYNNEI. CDR3 bases: TGTGCCAGCAGGGAAGGGAGACCTGTGACGGGGGAGCAGTACTTC. Protein sequence: CASREGRPVTGEQYF.

This sequence joins TRBV7-6 and TRBJ1-2, with D uncertain. In germline, CDR1 is SGHVS, CDR2 FNYEAQ. V lost 1 base, J lost 6 bases, and 6 bases lay in between. The CDR3 runs 12 residues. The CDR3 protein is CASSLGGNGYTF. Here the CDR3 DNA reads TGTGCCAGCAGCTTAGGAGGGAATGGCTACACCTTC.

The V gene is TRBV5-1, the J gene TRBJ1-1; tentative D call: TRBD1 (6 bases). There are 15 residues in the CDR3. Per the germline V gene, CDR1 is SGHRS and CDR2 is YFSETQ. V was shortened by 1 base and J by 7 bases, with 17 bases between the two germline ends. CDR3 protein: CASSLLRKRGDEAFF. In DNA form, the CDR3 reads TGCGCCAGCAGCTTGTTGAGGAAAAGGGGGGATGAAGCTTTCTTT.

The chain carries TRBV30 and TRBJ2-1, with a weak D call TRBD2 (5 bases). Per the germline V gene, CDR1 is GTSNPN and CDR2 is SVGIG (reference sequence). Trimming shortened V by 2 bases and J by 6 bases, and 11 bases separated the two germline ends. This CDR3 is 13 amino acids long. CDR3 DNA sequence: TGTGCCTGGAGTTTCACGGGGAGCAATGAGCAGTTCTTC. Translating gives CAWSFTGSNEQFF. The variable domain in full, with the rest retrieved from reference TRBV30 and TRBJ2-1, is SQTIHQWPATLVQPVGSPLSLECTVEGTSNPNLYWYRQAAGRGLQLLFYSVGIGQISSEVPQNLSASRPQDRQFILSSKKLLLSDSGFYLCAWSFTGSNEQFFGPGTRLTVL.